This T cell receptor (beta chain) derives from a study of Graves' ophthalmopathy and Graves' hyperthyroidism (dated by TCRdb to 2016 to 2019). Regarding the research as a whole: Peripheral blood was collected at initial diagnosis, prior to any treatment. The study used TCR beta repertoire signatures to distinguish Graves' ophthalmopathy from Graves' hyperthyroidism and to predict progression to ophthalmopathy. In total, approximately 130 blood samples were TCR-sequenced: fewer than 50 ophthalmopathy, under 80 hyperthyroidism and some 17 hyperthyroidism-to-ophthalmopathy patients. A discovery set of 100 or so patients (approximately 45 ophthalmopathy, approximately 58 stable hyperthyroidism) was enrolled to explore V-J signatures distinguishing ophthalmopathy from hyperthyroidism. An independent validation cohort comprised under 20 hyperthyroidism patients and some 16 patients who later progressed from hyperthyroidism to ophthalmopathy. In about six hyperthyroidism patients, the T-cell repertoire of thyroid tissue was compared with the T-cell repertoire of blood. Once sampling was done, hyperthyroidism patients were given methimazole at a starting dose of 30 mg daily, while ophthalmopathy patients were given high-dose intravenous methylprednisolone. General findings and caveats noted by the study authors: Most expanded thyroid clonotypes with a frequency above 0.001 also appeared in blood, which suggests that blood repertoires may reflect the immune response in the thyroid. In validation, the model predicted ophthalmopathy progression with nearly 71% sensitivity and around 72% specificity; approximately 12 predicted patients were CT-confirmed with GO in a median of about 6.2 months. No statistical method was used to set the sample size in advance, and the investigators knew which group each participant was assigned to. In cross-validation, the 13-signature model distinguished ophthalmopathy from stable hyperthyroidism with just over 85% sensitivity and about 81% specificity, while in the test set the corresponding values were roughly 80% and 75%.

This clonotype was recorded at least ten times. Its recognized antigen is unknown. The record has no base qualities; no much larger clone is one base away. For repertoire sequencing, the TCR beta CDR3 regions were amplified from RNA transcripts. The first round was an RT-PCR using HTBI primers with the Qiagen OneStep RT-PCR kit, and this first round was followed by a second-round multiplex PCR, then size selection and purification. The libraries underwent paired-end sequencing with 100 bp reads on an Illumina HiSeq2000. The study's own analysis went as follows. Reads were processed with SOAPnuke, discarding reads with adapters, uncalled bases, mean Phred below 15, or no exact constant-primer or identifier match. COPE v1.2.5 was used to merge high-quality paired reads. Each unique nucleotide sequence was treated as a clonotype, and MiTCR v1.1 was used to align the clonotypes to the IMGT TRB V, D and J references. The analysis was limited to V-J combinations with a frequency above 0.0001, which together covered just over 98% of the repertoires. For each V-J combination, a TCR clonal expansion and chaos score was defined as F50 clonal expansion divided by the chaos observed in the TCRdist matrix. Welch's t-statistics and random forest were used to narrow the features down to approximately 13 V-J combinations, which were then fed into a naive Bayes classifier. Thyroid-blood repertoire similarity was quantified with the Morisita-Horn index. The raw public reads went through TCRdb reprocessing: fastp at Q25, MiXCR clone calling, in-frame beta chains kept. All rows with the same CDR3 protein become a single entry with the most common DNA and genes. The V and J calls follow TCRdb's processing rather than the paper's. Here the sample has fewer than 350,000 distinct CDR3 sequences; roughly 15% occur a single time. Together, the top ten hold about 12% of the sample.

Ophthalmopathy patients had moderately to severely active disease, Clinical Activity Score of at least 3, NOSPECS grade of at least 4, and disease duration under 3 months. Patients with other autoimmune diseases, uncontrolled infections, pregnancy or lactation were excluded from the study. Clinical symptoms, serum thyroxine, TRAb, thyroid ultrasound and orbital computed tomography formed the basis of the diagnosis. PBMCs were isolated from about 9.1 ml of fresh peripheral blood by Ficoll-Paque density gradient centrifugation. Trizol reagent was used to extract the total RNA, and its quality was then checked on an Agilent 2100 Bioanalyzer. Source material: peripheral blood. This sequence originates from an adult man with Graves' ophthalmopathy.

The bases are TGCAGTGCTAGGGCTAGGAATCTTCACGAGCAGTACTTC. The resulting protein is CSARARNLHEQYF. The receptor chain draws on TRBV20-1 and TRBJ2-7; no D gene can be assigned with confidence. The germline ends are 14 bases apart after V is trimmed by 3 bases and J by 5 bases. The CDR3 spans 13 residues, from the cysteine through the phenylalanine. Solely the CDR3 DNA is kept, with 39 bases framed from the first base. CDR1 and CDR2 are drawn from the germline V gene (reference sequence): DFQATT, SNEGSKA.